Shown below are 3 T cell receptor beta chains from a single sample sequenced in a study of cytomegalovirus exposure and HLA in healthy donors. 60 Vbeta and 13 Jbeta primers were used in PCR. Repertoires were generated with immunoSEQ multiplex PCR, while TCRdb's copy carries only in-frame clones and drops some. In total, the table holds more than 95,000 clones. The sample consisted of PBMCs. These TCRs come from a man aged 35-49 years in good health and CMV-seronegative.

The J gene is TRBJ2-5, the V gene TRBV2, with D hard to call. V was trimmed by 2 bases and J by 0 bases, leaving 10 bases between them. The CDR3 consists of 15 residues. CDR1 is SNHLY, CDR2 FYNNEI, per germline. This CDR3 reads CASSEPVGYQETQYF. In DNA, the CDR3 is TGTGCCAGCAGTGAACCGGTCGGGTACCAAGAGACCCAGTACTTC. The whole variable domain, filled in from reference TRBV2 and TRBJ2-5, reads EPEVTQTPSHQVTQMGQEVILRCVPISNHLYFYWYRQILGQKVEFLVSFYNNEISEKSEIFDDQFSVERPDGSNFTLKIRSTKLEDSAMYFCASSEPVGYQETQYFGPGTRLLVL.

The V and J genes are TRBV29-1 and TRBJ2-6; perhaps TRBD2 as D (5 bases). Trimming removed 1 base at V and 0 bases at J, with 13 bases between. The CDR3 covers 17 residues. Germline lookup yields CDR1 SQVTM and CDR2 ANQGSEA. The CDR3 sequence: CSVEGTDHDSGANVLTF. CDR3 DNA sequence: TGCAGCGTTGAAGGGACTGACCACGACTCTGGGGCCAACGTCCTGACTTTC.

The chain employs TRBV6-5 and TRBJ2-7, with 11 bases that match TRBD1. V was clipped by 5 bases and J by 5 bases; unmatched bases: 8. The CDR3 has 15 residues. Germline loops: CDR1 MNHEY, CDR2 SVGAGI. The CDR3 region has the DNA TGTGCCAGCAGTACCCCGGGACAGGGGGTAAACGAGCAGTACTTC. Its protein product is CASSTPGQGVNEQYF.